This T cell receptor (beta chain) was obtained from a study of T cells in tuberculosis (dated by TCRdb to between 2017 and 2018). In the study overall: The study combined CD1B tetramers and high-throughput TCR immunosequencing to characterize T cells specific for the mycobacterial lipid antigen glucose monomycolate (GMM). With 9 to 11 people per group, a South African clinical cohort compared IGRA-negative adolescents, IGRA-positive adolescents with latent tuberculosis, and adults with active tuberculosis. PBMC from patients with active tuberculosis were archived either before the start of standard anti-tuberculosis treatment or within 7 days of starting that treatment.

Note on this clone: Its antigen is currently not known. One base away there is no much larger clone; base qualities are not given.

Sample time point, as interpreted from the label and publication: new active TB diagnosis, blood taken before or within 7 days of starting treatment. Patients with active tuberculosis were defined as newly diagnosed, HIV-seronegative South African adults aged 18 years or older. Active tuberculosis was confirmed by positive sputum smear microscopy and/or positive M. tuberculosis culture. Unsorted cryopreserved PBMC were immunosequenced, covering on average approximately 90,000 T cells per clinical donor. The immunoSEQ multiplex PCR assay was used to generate TCR libraries, with TCR-beta and/or TCR-alpha/delta assays applied to each sample. The amplified TCR libraries were sequenced using the Illumina high-throughput platform. Per the authors' processing: Clustering and dimensionality reduction were performed using pairwise TCRdist distances among GMM-specific receptors from ex vivo sorted or in vitro expanded T cells. Each clinical repertoire received a mean NN-distance score, defined as the average TCRdist to the nearest 10% of tetramer-positive reference sequences. GEM TCR motif frequency was calculated as the fraction of unique TCRs that matched known GEM sequences in V/J usage and CDR3 length. Linear discriminant analysis with leave-one-out cross-validation, implemented in scikit-learn, was used to classify active tuberculosis. Sourced from immuneACCESS, this table was stored by TCRdb with only in-frame sequences that have V and J called. A share of the clones is absent; for the studies checked, an unresolved V gene accounts for under half, and the remainder has no known explanation. Clone size and V and J calls were adopted from that table, with D and trimming inferred from the DNA. A total of over 30,000 clones appear in this sample, under 95% of them only once. Over 9.5% of the sample lies in the top ten.

Reading the germline V gene (reference sequence) gives CDR1 LNHDA and CDR2 SQIVND. The CDR3 holds 14 amino acids from the cysteine to the phenylalanine. The only DNA kept is the CDR3, 42 bases in frame from the first base. The germline V and J ends show losses of 9 bases and 0 bases respectively, and no gene match explains 8 bases of the junction. Beyond this particular receptor, the publication reports: A classifier using the diverse GMM-specific repertoire reached about 90% accuracy (AUROC roughly 0.92), compared with approximately 70% accuracy using GEM motif frequencies. Smaller NN-distances were partly driven by shorter CDR3-alpha lengths in active tuberculosis patients, and statistical significance was not reached for the TCR-beta difference. Active tuberculosis TCR-alpha repertoires showed smaller mean NN-distances to GMM-specific TCRs than IGRA-negative controls, suggesting clonal expansion of these TCRs. Clinical samples were selected based on which cryopreserved specimens were available, and the active tuberculosis cases were adults whereas the controls were adolescents.

Sample: PBMCs, taken at tuberculosis diagnosis. The TCR comes from an adult with tuberculosis. Recombination connected TRBV19 to TRBJ2-7, with 7 junctional bases fitting TRBD2. The nucleotides are TGTGCCAGCGGGCAAGCGGGATCCTCCTACGAGCAGTACTTC. This yields the protein CASGQAGSSYEQYF.